This note documents a single TCR beta chain sequence. What it recognizes is unknown. TCRdb redid the calling of the RT-PCR reads with MiXCR, one entry per CDR3 protein. The sample holds 500,000 to 700,000 distinct CDR3 sequences, around a quarter seen once. The data originate from a study of response to subunit inactivated influenza vaccine. This CDR3 comprises 16 residues. V lost 0 bases, J lost 6 bases, and 10 bases stayed unmatched. CDR1 and CDR2 (germline): LGHDT, YNNKEL (reference sequence). The study's findings and limits: The authors proposed limited new T cell recruitment per seasonal influenza vaccination.

A further study also used this sample, focusing on T cells expressing NK-cell markers. That source notes: Scientists made TCR beta cDNA using 5'RACE template switching with UMIs. The eight sequenced donors comprised seven who were HCMV-seropositive and one who was seronegative. The authors applied an anti-gamma-delta TCR antibody in several experiments, and it restricted sorting to alpha-beta TCR T cells.

This sample comprised CD4+ T cells sorted from PBMCs, obtained approximately 13 days after vaccination. The clonotype originates from a man aged 45-60 years who received an inactivated influenza vaccine. The chain is built from TRBV3-1 and TRBJ1-2, with TRBD1 matching 7 bases. CDR3 sequence reads: CASSQDPRTGRHGYTF. In DNA, the CDR3 is TGTGCCAGCAGCCAAGACCCCCGGACAGGCCGACATGGCTACACCTTC.